The rows below give T cell receptor beta chains drawn from one sample of a study of T cell repertoires in aging, cancer and after chemotherapy. Using its own MiXCR run on the multiplex PCR reads, TCRdb lists one record per CDR3 protein. The sample has about 910 distinct CDR3 sequences; 55% are singletons. The sample taken for sequencing was blood. These receptors were taken from a human donor with a blood cancer. Each CDR3 is given with its conserved first and last residue. The D gene is left open where the match is weak. Size is omitted from some rows. Given values are once, few, many or a class for expanded clones.

V gene: TRBV4-1; J gene: TRBJ1-5; clone size: .; D gene: .; CDR3 protein: CASSQAGTNQPQHF; CDR3 DNA: TGCGCCAGCAGCCAAGCGGGGACCAATCAGCCCCAGCATTTT
V gene: TRBV18; J gene: TRBJ2-1; clone size: few; D gene: TRBD2; CDR3 protein: CASSPAGGPQNEQFF; CDR3 DNA: TGTGCCAGCTCACCAGCGGGGGGCCCACAGAATGAGCAGTTCTTC
V gene: TRBV18; J gene: TRBJ2-3; clone size: .; D gene: .; CDR3 protein: CASSPGGPDTQYF; CDR3 DNA: TGTGCCAGCTCACCAGGGGGGCCGGATACGCAGTATTTT
V gene: TRBV29-1; J gene: TRBJ2-1; clone size: few; D gene: .; CDR3 protein: CSARTGGNEQFF; CDR3 DNA: TGCAGCGCCAGGACGGGTGGTAATGAGCAGTTCTTC
V gene: TRBV6-5; J gene: TRBJ1-2; clone size: .; D gene: .; CDR3 protein: CASSHPGGSNGYTF; CDR3 DNA: TGTGCCAGCAGCCACCCGGGGGGAAGTAATGGCTACACCTTC
V gene: TRBV29-1; J gene: TRBJ1-1; clone size: few; D gene: TRBD1; CDR3 protein: CSVVPQGAGTEAFF; CDR3 DNA: TGCAGCGTTGTTCCCCAGGGGGCGGGCACTGAAGCTTTCTTT
V gene: TRBV11-1; J gene: TRBJ2-7; clone size: .; D gene: .; CDR3 protein: CASSLGQDYEQYF; CDR3 DNA: TGTGCCAGCAGCTTGGGACAAGACTACGAGCAGTACTTC
V gene: TRBV6-5; J gene: TRBJ2-3; clone size: .; D gene: TRBD2; CDR3 protein: CASRPVGGGTDTQYF; CDR3 DNA: TGTGCCAGCAGACCAGTTGGGGGGGGCACAGATACGCAGTATTTT
V gene: TRBV6-5; J gene: TRBJ1-4; clone size: .; D gene: TRBD1; CDR3 protein: CASSYSGQGYEKLFF; CDR3 DNA: TGTGCCAGCAGTTACTCTGGACAGGGGTACGAAAAACTGTTTTTT
V gene: TRBV5-4; J gene: TRBJ1-6; clone size: medium-sized; D gene: .; CDR3 protein: CASSFTTEDANSPLHF; CDR3 DNA: TGTGCCAGCAGCTTTACCACTGAGGACGCCAATTCACCCCTCCACTTT
V gene: TRBV27; J gene: TRBJ2-7; clone size: .; D gene: .; CDR3 protein: CASRAPGARIYEQYF; CDR3 DNA: TGTGCCAGCAGAGCTCCTGGGGCCAGAATCTACGAGCAGTACTTC
V gene: TRBV27; J gene: TRBJ1-1; clone size: .; D gene: .; CDR3 protein: CASSPLMNTEAFF; CDR3 DNA: TGTGCCAGCAGTCCCCTCATGAACACTGAAGCTTTCTTT
V gene: TRBV12-3/TRBV12-4; J gene: TRBJ2-2; clone size: .; D gene: TRBD1; CDR3 protein: CASSLGQGGELFF; CDR3 DNA: TGTGCCAGCAGCCTCGGACAGGGCGGGGAGCTGTTTTTT
V gene: TRBV18; J gene: TRBJ2-7; clone size: few; D gene: .; CDR3 protein: CASSSVTGSYEQYF; CDR3 DNA: TGTGCCAGCTCGTCTGTCACAGGTTCCTACGAGCAGTACTTC
V gene: TRBV5-4; J gene: TRBJ2-1; clone size: once; D gene: TRBD2; CDR3 protein: CASSLRGGGYNEQFF; CDR3 DNA: TGTGCCAGCAGCCTCCGGGGGGGCGGTTACAATGAGCAGTTCTTC
V gene: TRBV20-1; J gene: TRBJ2-3; clone size: few; D gene: TRBD1; CDR3 protein: CSARVGQGSTDTQYF; CDR3 DNA: TGCAGTGCTAGAGTGGGACAGGGATCCACAGATACGCAGTATTTT
V gene: TRBV29-1; J gene: TRBJ2-7; clone size: .; D gene: TRBD1; CDR3 protein: CSVGTGGYEQYF; CDR3 DNA: TGCAGCGTTGGGACAGGGGGTTACGAGCAGTACTTC
V gene: TRBV18; J gene: TRBJ1-3; clone size: .; D gene: .; CDR3 protein: CASSPRQARGSGNTIYF; CDR3 DNA: TGTGCCAGCTCACCCCGACAGGCCAGGGGAAGTGGAAACACCATATATTTT
V gene: TRBV19; J gene: TRBJ2-1; clone size: .; D gene: TRBD1; CDR3 protein: CASSMTGGSEQFF; CDR3 DNA: TGTGCCAGTAGTATGACAGGGGGTAGTGAGCAGTTCTTC
V gene: TRBV7-6; J gene: TRBJ2-1; clone size: .; D gene: .; CDR3 protein: CASSFGNEQFF; CDR3 DNA: TGTGCCAGCAGCTTCGGGAATGAGCAGTTCTTC
V gene: TRBV7-9; J gene: TRBJ2-7; clone size: .; D gene: .; CDR3 protein: CASSLWDSASQQYF; CDR3 DNA: TGTGCCAGCAGCTTATGGGACTCAGCCTCCCAGCAGTACTTC
V gene: TRBV20-1; J gene: TRBJ1-4; clone size: .; D gene: .; CDR3 protein: CSASYSEKLFF; CDR3 DNA: TGCAGTGCTAGTTACAGCGAAAAACTGTTTTTT
V gene: TRBV20-1; J gene: TRBJ1-4; clone size: few; D gene: .; CDR3 protein: CSVRGNEKLFF; CDR3 DNA: TGCAGTGTACGGGGTAATGAAAAACTGTTTTTT
V gene: TRBV19; J gene: TRBJ1-2; clone size: few; D gene: TRBD1; CDR3 protein: CASRGRGDYGYTF; CDR3 DNA: TGTGCCAGCAGGGGCAGGGGGGACTATGGCTACACCTTC
V gene: TRBV19; J gene: TRBJ2-6; clone size: .; D gene: .; CDR3 protein: CASSDQGSGANVLTF; CDR3 DNA: TGTGCCAGTAGTGACCAGGGATCTGGGGCCAACGTCCTGACTTTC
V gene: TRBV6-5; J gene: TRBJ1-2; clone size: .; D gene: .; CDR3 protein: CASRSGGTGWNGYTF; CDR3 DNA: TGTGCCAGCAGGAGTGGGGGAACAGGGTGGAATGGCTACACCTTC
V gene: TRBV6-5; J gene: TRBJ1-3; clone size: large; D gene: .; CDR3 protein: CASKLEGYLLGNTIYF; CDR3 DNA: TGTGCCAGCAAGCTCGAGGGGTATCTGTTGGGAAACACCATATATTTT
V gene: TRBV11-1; J gene: TRBJ2-7; clone size: hyperexpanded; D gene: .; CDR3 protein: CASSLAFTTVGEQYF; CDR3 DNA: TGTGCCAGCAGCTTAGCCTTTACAACCGTCGGCGAGCAGTACTTC
V gene: TRBV12-3/TRBV12-4; J gene: TRBJ2-2; clone size: .; D gene: TRBD1; CDR3 protein: CASSPPRTGRTGELFF; CDR3 DNA: TGTGCCAGCAGCCCCCCCCGGACAGGGAGGACCGGGGAGCTGTTTTTT
V gene: TRBV11-1; J gene: TRBJ1-1; clone size: large; D gene: .; CDR3 protein: CASSSFTEAFF; CDR3 DNA: TGTGCCAGCAGCTCGTTCACTGAAGCTTTCTTT
V gene: TRBV27; J gene: TRBJ2-7; clone size: few; D gene: TRBD2; CDR3 protein: CASSLGGTFYEQYF; CDR3 DNA: TGTGCCAGCAGTTTGGGAGGGACGTTCTACGAGCAGTACTTC
V gene: TRBV6-5; J gene: TRBJ1-2; clone size: .; D gene: TRBD1; CDR3 protein: CASWDRETYGYTF; CDR3 DNA: TGTGCCAGTTGGGACAGGGAGACCTATGGCTACACCTTC
V gene: TRBV5-6; J gene: TRBJ2-7; clone size: .; D gene: TRBD1; CDR3 protein: CASSSGTGSPYEQYF; CDR3 DNA: TGTGCCAGCAGCTCCGGGACAGGATCCCCCTACGAGCAGTACTTC
V gene: TRBV19; J gene: TRBJ2-7; clone size: .; D gene: .; CDR3 protein: CASSIEDGVGYEQYF; CDR3 DNA: TGTGCCAGTAGTATTGAGGATGGGGTCGGTTACGAGCAGTACTTC
V gene: TRBV27; J gene: TRBJ1-4; clone size: .; D gene: .; CDR3 protein: CASSNPSQGEKLFF; CDR3 DNA: TGTGCCAGCAGTAACCCAAGTCAAGGGGAAAAACTGTTTTTT
V gene: TRBV6-5; J gene: TRBJ2-3; clone size: .; D gene: TRBD2; CDR3 protein: CASSSGTTSFTDTQYF; CDR3 DNA: TGTGCCAGCAGCTCAGGGACTACTTCATTCACAGATACGCAGTATTTT
V gene: TRBV12-3/TRBV12-4; J gene: TRBJ2-3; clone size: .; D gene: .; CDR3 protein: CASSQVGSDTQYF; CDR3 DNA: TGCGCCAGCAGCCAAGTGGGGTCAGATACGCAGTATTTT
V gene: TRBV5-4; J gene: TRBJ2-3; clone size: .; D gene: .; CDR3 protein: CASSGAGRTDTQYF; CDR3 DNA: TGTGCCAGCAGCGGGGCAGGGAGAACAGATACGCAGTATTTT
V gene: TRBV6-5; J gene: TRBJ2-1; clone size: .; D gene: .; CDR3 protein: CASSSTSNEQFF; CDR3 DNA: TGTGCCAGCAGTTCGACAAGCAATGAGCAGTTCTTC
V gene: TRBV20-1; J gene: TRBJ2-1; clone size: .; D gene: .; CDR3 protein: CSASPLGGGTSSYNEQFF; CDR3 DNA: TGCAGTGCTAGTCCCCTGGGGGGAGGAACGAGCTCCTACAATGAGCAGTTCTTC
V gene: TRBV6-5; J gene: TRBJ2-7; clone size: few; D gene: TRBD2; CDR3 protein: CASSRTSASYEQYF; CDR3 DNA: TGTGCCAGCAGTCGGACTAGCGCCTCCTACGAGCAGTACTTC
V gene: TRBV5-6; J gene: TRBJ2-7; clone size: .; D gene: TRBD1; CDR3 protein: CASSKTGNYEQYF; CDR3 DNA: TGTGCCAGCAGCAAGACAGGGAACTACGAGCAGTACTTC
V gene: TRBV29-1; J gene: TRBJ2-7; clone size: medium-sized; D gene: TRBD2; CDR3 protein: CSVGRTSGGEQYF; CDR3 DNA: TGCAGCGTTGGCCGGACTAGCGGGGGCGAGCAGTACTTC
V gene: TRBV20-1; J gene: TRBJ2-7; clone size: .; D gene: TRBD2; CDR3 protein: CSAPLAGGPNEQYF; CDR3 DNA: TGCAGTGCGCCTCTAGCGGGGGGGCCGAACGAGCAGTACTTC
V gene: TRBV12-3/TRBV12-4; J gene: TRBJ1-2; clone size: once; D gene: .; CDR3 protein: CASSPDYYGYTF; CDR3 DNA: TGTGCCAGCAGTCCAGACTACTATGGCTACACCTTC
V gene: TRBV6-5; J gene: TRBJ2-1; clone size: .; D gene: .; CDR3 protein: CASSTKGRTRPSNEQFF; CDR3 DNA: TGTGCCAGCAGTACCAAGGGACGGACCCGGCCCAGCAATGAGCAGTTCTTC
V gene: TRBV18; J gene: TRBJ1-2; clone size: .; D gene: TRBD1; CDR3 protein: CASSPGQIYGYTF; CDR3 DNA: TGTGCCAGCTCACCGGGACAGATCTATGGCTACACCTTC
V gene: TRBV29-1; J gene: TRBJ2-7; clone size: .; D gene: TRBD1; CDR3 protein: CSVPGQGGVEQYF; CDR3 DNA: TGCAGCGTCCCAGGACAGGGGGGCGTCGAGCAGTACTTC